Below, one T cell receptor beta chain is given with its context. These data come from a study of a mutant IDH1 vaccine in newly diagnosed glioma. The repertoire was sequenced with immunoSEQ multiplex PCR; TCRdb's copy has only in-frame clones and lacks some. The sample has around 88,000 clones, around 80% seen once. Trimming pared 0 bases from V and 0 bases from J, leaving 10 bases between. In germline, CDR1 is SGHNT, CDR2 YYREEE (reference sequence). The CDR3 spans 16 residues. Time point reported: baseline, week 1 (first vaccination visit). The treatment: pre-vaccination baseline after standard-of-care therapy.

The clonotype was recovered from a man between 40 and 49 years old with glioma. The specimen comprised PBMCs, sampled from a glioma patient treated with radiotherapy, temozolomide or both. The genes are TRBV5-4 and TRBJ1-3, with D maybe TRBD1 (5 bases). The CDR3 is CASSLDYRSSGNTIYF. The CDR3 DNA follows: TGTGCCAGCAGCTTGGATTACAGGTCCTCTGGAAACACCATATATTTT.